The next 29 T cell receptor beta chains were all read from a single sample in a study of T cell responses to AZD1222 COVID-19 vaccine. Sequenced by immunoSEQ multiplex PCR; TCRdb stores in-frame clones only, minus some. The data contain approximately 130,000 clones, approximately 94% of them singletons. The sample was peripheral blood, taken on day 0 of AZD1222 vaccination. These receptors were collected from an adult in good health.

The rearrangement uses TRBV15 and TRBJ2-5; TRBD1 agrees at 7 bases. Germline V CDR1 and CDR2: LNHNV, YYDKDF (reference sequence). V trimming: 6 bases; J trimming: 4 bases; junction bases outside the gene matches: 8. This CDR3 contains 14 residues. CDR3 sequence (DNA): TGTGCCACCAGGAAAGGACAGGATATAGAGACCCAGTACTTC. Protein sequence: CATRKGQDIETQYF.

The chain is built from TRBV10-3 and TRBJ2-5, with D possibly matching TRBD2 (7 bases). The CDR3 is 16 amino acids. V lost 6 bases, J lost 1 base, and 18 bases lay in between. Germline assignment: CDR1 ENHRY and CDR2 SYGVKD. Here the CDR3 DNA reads TGTGCCATCAGGAAGGGGGGAGGGCGGACCCAAGAGACCCAGTACTTC. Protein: CAIRKGGGRTQETQYF.

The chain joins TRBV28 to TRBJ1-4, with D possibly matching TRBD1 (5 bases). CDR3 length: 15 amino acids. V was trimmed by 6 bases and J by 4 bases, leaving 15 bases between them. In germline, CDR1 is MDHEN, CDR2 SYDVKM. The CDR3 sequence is CASSQTGLSNEKLFF. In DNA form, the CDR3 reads TGTGCCAGCAGCCAAACGGGACTGAGTAATGAAAAACTGTTTTTT.

The CDR3 region is CASSLLAGGYNEQFF. The CDR3 bases are TGCGCCAGCAGCTTGCTAGCGGGAGGTTACAATGAGCAGTTCTTC. V usage is TRBV5-1 and J usage is TRBJ2-1; TRBD2 aligns across 11 bases. This CDR3 is built from 15 residues. Germline trimming cut 1 base from V and 4 bases from J; bases unmatched to any gene: 1. Germline V CDR1 and CDR2: SGHRS, YFSETQ.

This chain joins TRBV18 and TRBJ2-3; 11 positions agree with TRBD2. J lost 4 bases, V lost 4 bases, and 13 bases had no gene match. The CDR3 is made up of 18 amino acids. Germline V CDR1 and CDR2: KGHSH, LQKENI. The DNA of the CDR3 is TGTGCCAGCTCACAGGCTTTGAGTTGGACTAGCGGGTCAGATACGCAGTATTTT. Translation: CASSQALSWTSGSDTQYF.

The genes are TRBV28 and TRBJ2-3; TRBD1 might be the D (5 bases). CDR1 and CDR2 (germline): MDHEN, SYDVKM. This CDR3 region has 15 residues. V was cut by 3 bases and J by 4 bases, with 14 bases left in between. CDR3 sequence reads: CASSFGQGGPDTQYF. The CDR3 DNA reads TGTGCCAGCAGTTTTGGGCAGGGCGGCCCAGATACGCAGTATTTT.

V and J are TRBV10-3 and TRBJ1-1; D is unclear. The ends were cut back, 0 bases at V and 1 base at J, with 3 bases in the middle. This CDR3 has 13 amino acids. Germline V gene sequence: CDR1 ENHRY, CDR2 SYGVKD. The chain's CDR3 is CAISESANTEAFF. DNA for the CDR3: TGTGCCATCAGTGAGTCGGCGAACACTGAAGCTTTCTTT.

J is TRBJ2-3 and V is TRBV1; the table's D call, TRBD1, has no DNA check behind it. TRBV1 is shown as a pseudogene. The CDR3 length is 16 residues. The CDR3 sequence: CTSSQGDRQSTDTQYF. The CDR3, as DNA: TGCACCAGCAGCCAAGGGGACAGACAAAGCACAGATACGCAGTATTTT.

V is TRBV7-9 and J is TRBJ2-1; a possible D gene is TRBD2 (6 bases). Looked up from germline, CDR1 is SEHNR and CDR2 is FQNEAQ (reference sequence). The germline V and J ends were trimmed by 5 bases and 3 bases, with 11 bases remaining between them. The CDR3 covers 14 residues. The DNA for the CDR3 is TGTGCCAGCAGCCCGGGACTGGGCTACAATGAGCAGTTCTTC. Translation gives CASSPGLGYNEQFF.

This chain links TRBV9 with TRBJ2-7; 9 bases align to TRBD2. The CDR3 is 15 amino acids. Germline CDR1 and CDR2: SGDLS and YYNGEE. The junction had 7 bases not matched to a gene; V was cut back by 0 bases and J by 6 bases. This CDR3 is CASSVGVAGEGEQYF. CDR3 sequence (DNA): TGTGCCAGCAGCGTAGGAGTAGCGGGAGAGGGCGAGCAGTACTTC.

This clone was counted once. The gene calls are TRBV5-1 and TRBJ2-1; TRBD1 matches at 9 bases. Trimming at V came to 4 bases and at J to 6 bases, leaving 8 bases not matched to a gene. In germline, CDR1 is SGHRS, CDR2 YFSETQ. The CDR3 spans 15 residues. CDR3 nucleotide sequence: TGCGCCAGCAGCATCGGACAGGGGCAGTTCAATGAGCAGTTCTTC. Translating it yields CASSIGQGQFNEQFF.

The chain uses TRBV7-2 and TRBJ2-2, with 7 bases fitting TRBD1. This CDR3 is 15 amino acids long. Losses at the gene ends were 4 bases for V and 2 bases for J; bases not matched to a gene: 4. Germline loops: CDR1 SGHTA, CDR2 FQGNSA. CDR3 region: CASSWGTANTGELFF. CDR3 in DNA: TGTGCCAGCAGCTGGGGGACAGCAAACACCGGGGAGCTGTTTTTT.

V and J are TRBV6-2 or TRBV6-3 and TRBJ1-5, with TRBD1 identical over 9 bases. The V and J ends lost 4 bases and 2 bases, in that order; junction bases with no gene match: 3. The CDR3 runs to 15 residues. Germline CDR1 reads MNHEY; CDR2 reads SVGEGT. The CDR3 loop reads CASSLRTGGNQPQHF. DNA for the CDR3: TGTGCCAGCAGTTTAAGGACAGGGGGCAATCAGCCCCAGCATTTT.

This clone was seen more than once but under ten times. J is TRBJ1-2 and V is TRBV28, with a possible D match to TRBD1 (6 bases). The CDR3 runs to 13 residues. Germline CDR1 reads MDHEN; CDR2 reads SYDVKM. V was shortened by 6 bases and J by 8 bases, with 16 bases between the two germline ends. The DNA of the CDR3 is TGTGCCAGCAGCCCCTGGGGGGCGTTGGGCTACACCTTC. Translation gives CASSPWGALGYTF.

The chain's CDR3 is CASSRRGQGGNEQYF. CDR3 sequence (DNA): TGTGCCAGCAGCCGGAGGGGCCAAGGGGGGAACGAGCAGTACTTC. The V call is TRBV28, the J call TRBJ2-7; TRBD1 or TRBD2 may be the D gene (6 bases each). The CDR3 is 15 residues long. The V and J ends lost 6 bases and 5 bases respectively, with 20 bases between them. From germline, CDR1 is MDHEN and CDR2 SYDVKM.

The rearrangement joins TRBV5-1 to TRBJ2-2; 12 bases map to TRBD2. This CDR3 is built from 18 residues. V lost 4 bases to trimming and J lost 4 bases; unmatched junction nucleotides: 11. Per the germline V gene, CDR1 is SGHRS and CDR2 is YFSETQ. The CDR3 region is CASSPMTSGSYSTGELFF. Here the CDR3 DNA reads TGCGCCAGCAGCCCCATGACTAGCGGGAGCTACTCCACCGGGGAGCTGTTTTTT.

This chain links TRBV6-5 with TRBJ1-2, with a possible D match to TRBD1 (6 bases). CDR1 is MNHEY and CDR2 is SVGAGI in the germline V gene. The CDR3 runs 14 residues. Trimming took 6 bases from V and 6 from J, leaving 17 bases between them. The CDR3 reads CASSPTGNKNGYTF. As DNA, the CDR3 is TGTGCCAGCAGCCCCACAGGGAATAAGAATGGCTACACCTTC.

CDR3 DNA: TGTGCCAGCAGCCAACCAGGGACAGGGTCCCACGAGCAGTACTTC. Amino acid sequence: CASSQPGTGSHEQYF. V and J are TRBV3-1 (or the pseudogene TRBV3-2) and TRBJ2-7; 9 nucleotides match TRBD1. The V segment lost 2 bases and the J segment 5 bases; nucleotides outside the gene matches: 7. Germline V gene data show CDR1 as LGHDT and CDR2 as YNNKEL (reference sequence). CDR3 length: 15 amino acids.

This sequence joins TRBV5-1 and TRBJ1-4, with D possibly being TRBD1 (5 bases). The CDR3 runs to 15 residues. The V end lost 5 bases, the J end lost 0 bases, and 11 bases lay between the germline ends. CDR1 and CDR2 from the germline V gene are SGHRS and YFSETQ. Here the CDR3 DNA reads TGCGCCAGCAGGGCGACAGCTTCAACTAATGAAAAACTGTTTTTT. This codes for CASRATASTNEKLFF.

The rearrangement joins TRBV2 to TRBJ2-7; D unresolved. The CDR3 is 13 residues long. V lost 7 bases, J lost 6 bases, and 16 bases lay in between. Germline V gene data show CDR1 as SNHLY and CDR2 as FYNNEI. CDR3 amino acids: CASTGFSPSEQYF. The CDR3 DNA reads TGTGCCAGCACCGGGTTTAGTCCCAGCGAGCAGTACTTC.

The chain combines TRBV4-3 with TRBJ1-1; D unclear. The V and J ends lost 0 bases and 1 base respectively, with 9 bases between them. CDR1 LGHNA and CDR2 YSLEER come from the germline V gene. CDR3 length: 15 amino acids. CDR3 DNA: TGCGCCAGCAGCCAAGATTTTACGAGGAACACTGAAGCTTTCTTT. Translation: CASSQDFTRNTEAFF.

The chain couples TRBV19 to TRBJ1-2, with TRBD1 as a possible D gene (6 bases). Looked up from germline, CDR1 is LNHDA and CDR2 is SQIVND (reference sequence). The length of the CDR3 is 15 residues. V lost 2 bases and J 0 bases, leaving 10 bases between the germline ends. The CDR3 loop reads CASSIWGHPNYGYTF. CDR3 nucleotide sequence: TGTGCCAGTAGTATATGGGGACACCCTAACTATGGCTACACCTTC.

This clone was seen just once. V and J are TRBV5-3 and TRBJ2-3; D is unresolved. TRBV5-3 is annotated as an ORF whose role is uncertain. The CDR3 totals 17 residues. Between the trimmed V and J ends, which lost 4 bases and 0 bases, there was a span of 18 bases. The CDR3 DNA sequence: TGTGCCAGAAGCATCTTAGGCCCGGTAACTAGCACAGATACGCAGTATTTT. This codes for CARSILGPVTSTDTQYF.

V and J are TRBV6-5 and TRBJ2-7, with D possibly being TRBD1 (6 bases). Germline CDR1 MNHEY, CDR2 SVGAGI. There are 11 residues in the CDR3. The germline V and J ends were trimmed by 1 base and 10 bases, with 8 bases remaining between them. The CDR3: CASSYLDSQYF. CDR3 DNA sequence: TGTGCCAGCAGTTACTTGGACAGCCAGTACTTC.

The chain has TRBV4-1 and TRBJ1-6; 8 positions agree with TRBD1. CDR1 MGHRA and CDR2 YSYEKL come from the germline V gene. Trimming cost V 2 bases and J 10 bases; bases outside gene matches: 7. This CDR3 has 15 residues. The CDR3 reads CASSQQTGVGSPLHF. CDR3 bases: TGCGCCAGCAGCCAACAGACAGGGGTTGGGTCACCCCTCCACTTT.

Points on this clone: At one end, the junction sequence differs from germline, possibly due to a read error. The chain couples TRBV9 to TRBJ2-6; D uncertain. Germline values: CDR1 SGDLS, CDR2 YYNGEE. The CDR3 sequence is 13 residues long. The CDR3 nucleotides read TGTGCCAGCGGCGTCACAGCGGCCAACGTCCTGACTTTC. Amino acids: CASGVTAANVLTF.

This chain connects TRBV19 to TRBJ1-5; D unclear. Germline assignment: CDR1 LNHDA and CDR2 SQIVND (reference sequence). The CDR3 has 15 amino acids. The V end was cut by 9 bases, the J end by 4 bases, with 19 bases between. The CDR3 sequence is CASDTPGQLNQPQHF. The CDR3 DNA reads TGTGCCAGCGATACTCCGGGCCAGTTAAATCAGCCCCAGCATTTT.

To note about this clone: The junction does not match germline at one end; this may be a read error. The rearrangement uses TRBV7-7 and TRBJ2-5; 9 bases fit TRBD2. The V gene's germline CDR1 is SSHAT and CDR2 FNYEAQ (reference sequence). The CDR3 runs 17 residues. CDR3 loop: CASSLGLSGRNQETQYF. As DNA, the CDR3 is TGTGCTAGCAGCTTAGGTCTGAGCGGGAGGAACCAAGAGACCCAGTACTTC.

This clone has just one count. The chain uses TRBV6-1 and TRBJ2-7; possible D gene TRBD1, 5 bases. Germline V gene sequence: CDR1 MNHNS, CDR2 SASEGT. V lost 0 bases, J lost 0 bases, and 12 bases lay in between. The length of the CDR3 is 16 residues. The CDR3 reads CASSEAGQIASYEQYF. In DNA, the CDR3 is TGTGCCAGCAGTGAAGCGGGGCAGATAGCCTCCTACGAGCAGTACTTC.